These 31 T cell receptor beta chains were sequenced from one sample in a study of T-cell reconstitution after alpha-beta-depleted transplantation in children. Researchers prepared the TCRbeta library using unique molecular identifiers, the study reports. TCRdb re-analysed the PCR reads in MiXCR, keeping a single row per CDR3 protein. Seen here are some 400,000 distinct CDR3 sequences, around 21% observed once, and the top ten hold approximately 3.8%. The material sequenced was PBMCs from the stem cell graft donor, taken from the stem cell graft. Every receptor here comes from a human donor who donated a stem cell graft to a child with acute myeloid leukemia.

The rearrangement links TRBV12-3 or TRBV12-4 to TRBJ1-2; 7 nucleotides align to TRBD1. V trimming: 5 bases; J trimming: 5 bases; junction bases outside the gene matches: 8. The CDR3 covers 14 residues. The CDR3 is CASSITGAGYGYTF. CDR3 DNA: TGTGCCAGCAGTATCACAGGGGCCGGGTATGGCTACACCTTC.

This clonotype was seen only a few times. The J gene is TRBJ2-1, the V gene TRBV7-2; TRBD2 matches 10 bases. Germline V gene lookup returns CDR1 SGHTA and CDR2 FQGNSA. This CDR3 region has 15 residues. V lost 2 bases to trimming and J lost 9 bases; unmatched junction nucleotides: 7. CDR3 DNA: TGTGCCAGCAGCTTATTGAGCGGGAGGGCCTTTGAGCAGTTCTTC. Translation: CASSLLSGRAFEQFF.

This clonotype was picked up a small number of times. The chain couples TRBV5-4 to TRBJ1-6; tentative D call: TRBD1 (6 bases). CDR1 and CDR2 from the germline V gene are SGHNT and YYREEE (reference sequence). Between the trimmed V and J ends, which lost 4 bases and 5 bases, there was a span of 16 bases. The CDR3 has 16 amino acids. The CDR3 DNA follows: TGTGCCAGCAGCCCTGGCCCGGGGGCTAATAATTCACCCCTCCACTTT. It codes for CASSPGPGANNSPLHF.

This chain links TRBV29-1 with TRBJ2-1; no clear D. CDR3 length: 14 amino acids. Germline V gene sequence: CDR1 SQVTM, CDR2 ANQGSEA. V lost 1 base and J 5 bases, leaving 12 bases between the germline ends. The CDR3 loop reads CSVEVPPRDNEQFF. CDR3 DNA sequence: TGCAGCGTTGAAGTGCCGCCCCGGGACAATGAGCAGTTCTTC.

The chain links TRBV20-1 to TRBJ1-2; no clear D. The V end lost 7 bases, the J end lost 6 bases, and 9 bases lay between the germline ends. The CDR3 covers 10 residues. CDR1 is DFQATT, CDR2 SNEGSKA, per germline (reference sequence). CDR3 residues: CSGGPDGYTF. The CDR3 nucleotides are TGCAGTGGTGGACCGGATGGCTACACCTTC.

DNA for the CDR3: TGTGCCAGCAGCCCGCCGGGACTAGATTACGAGCAGTACTTC. This translates into CASSPPGLDYEQYF. This rearrangement joins TRBV7-9 to TRBJ2-7; TRBD2 aligns across 8 bases. After removal of 5 bases from V and 4 bases from J, the junction contained 7 bases not matched to a gene. CDR1 is SEHNR, CDR2 FQNEAQ, per germline (reference sequence). The CDR3 is made up of 14 amino acids.

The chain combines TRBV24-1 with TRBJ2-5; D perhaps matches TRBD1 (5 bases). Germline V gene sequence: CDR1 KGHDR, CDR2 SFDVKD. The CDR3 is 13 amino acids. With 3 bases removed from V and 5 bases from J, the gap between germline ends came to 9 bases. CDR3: CATSDTPGETQYF. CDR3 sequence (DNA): TGTGCCACCAGTGATACCCCAGGGGAGACCCAGTACTTC.

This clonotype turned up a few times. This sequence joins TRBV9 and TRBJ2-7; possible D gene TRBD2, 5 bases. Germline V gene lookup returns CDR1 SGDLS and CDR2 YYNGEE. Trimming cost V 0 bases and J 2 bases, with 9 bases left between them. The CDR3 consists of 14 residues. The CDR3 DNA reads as TGTGCCAGCAGCGTAGGTGGGAGACCCTACGAGCAGTACTTC. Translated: CASSVGGRPYEQYF.

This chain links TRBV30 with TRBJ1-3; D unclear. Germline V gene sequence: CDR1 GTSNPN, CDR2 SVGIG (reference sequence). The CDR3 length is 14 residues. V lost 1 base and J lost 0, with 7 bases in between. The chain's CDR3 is CAWSGTDSGNTIYF. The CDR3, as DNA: TGTGCCTGGAGTGGGACGGACTCTGGAAACACCATATATTTT. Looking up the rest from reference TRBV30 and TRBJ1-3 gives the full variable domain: SQTIHQWPATLVQPVGSPLSLECTVEGTSNPNLYWYRQAAGRGLQLLFYSVGIGQISSEVPQNLSASRPQDRQFILSSKKLLLSDSGFYLCAWSGTDSGNTIYFGEGSWLTVV.

CDR3 region: CASSLVGGVTDTQYF. CDR3 DNA sequence: TGTGCCAGCAGCTTGGTCGGGGGGGTCACAGATACGCAGTATTTT. This rearrangement joins TRBV5-6 to TRBJ2-3; the match to TRBD2 covers 8 bases. V trimming: 0 bases; J trimming: 2 bases; junction bases outside the gene matches: 2. The CDR3 length is 15 residues. The germline V gene has CDR1 SGHDT and CDR2 YYEEEE.

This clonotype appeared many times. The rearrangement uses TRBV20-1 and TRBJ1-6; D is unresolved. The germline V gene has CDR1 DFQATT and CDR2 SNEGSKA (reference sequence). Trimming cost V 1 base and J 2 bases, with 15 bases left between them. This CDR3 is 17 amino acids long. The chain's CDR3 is CSARVDTGLPYNSPLHF. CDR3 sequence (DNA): TGCAGTGCTAGAGTTGACACCGGACTACCCTATAATTCACCCCTCCACTTT.

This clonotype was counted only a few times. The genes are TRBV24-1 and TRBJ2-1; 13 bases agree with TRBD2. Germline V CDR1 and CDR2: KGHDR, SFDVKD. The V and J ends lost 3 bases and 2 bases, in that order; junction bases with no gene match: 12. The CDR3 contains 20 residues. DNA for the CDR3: TGTGCCACCAGTGATGGGGGACTAGCGGGAAGATATGGCACCTACAATGAGCAGTTCTTC. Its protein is CATSDGGLAGRYGTYNEQFF.

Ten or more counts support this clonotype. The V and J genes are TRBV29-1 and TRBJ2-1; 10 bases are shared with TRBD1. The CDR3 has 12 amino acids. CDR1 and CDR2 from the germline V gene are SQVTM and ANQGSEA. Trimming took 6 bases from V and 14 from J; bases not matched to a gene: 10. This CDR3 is CSVSTGQGIEFF. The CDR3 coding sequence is TGCAGCGTATCAACGGGACAGGGGATCGAGTTCTTC.

The CDR3 nucleotides read TGCAGCGTAGATGGCCAGGGGTTTATGGAGACCCAGTACTTC. It encodes CSVDGQGFMETQYF. The rearrangement joins TRBV29-1 to TRBJ2-5; TRBD1 is a possible D gene (6 bases). V gave up 6 bases and J gave up 5 bases, with 19 bases separating them. The CDR3 loop spans 14 amino acids. Germline loops: CDR1 SQVTM, CDR2 ANQGSEA.

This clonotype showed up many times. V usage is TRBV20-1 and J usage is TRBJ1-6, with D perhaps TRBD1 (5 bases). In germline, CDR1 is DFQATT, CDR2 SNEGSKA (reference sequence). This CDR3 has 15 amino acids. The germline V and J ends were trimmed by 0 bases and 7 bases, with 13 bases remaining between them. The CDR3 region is CSARDVRQGNSPLHF. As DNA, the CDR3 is TGCAGTGCTAGAGATGTCCGGCAGGGCAATTCACCCCTCCACTTT.

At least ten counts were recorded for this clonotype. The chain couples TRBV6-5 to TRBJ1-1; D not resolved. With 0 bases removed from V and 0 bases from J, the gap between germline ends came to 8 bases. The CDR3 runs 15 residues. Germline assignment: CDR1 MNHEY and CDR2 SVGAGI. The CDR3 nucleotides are TGTGCCAGCAGTTACTCCAAAGGATTGAACACTGAAGCTTTCTTT. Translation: CASSYSKGLNTEAFF.

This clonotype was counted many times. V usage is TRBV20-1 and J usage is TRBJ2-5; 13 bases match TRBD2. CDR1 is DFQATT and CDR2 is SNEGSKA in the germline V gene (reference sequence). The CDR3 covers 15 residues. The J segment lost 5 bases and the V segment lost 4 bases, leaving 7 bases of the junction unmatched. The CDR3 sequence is CSAIGLAGVKETQYF. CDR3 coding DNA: TGCAGTGCTATCGGACTAGCGGGAGTTAAGGAGACCCAGTACTTC.

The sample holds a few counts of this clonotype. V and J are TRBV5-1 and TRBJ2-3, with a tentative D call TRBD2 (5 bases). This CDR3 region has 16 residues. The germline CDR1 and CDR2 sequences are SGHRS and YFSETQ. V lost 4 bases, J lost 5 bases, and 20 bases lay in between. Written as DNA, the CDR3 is TGCGCCAGCAGCCCCTTGTCAAGCGGAGGTATAGATACGCAGTATTTT. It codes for CASSPLSSGGIDTQYF.

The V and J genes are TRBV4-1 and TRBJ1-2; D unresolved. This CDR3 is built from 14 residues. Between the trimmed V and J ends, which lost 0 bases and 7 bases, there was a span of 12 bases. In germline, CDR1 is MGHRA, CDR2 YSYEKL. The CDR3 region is CASSQEVAARGYTF. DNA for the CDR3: TGCGCCAGCAGCCAAGAAGTAGCAGCTCGTGGCTACACCTTC.

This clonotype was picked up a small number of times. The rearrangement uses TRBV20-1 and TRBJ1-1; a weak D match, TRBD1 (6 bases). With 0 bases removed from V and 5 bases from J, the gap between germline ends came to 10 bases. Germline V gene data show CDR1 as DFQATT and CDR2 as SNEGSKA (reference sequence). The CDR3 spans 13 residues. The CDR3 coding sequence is TGCAGTGCTAGAGAGGGGGGCGGGACTGAAGCTTTCTTT. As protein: CSAREGGGTEAFF.

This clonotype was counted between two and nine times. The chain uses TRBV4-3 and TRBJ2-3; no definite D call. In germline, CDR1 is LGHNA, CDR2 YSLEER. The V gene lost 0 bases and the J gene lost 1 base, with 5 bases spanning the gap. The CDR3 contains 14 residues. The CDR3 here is CASSQETGTDTQYF. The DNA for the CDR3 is TGCGCCAGCAGCCAAGAGACCGGCACAGATACGCAGTATTTT.

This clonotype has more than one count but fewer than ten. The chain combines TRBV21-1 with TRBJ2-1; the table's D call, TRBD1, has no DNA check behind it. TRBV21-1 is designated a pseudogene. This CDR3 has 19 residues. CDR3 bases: TGTGCCAGCAGCCGACAGGGGGCGGGGGTACGTTACCGCTACAATGAGCAGTTCTTC. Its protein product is CASSRQGAGVRYRYNEQFF.

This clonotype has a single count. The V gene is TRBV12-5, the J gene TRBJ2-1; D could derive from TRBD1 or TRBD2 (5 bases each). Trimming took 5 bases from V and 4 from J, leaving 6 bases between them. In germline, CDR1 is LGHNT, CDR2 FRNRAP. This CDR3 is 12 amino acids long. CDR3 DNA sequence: TGTGCTAGTGGTGGGGGATACAATGAGCAGTTCTTC. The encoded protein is CASGGGYNEQFF. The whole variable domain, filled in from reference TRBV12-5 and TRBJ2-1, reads DARVTQTPRHKVTEMGQEVTMRCQPILGHNTVFWYRQTMMQGLELLAYFRNRAPLDDSGMPKDRFSAEMPDATLATLKIQPSEPRDSAVYFCASGGGYNEQFFGPGTRLTVL.

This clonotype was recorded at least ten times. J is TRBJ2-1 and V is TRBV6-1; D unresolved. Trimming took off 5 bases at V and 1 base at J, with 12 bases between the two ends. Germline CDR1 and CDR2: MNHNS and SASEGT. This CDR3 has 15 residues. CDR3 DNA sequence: TGTGCCAGCAGTAAAGGGTATAGGTCCTACAATGAGCAGTTCTTC. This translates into CASSKGYRSYNEQFF.

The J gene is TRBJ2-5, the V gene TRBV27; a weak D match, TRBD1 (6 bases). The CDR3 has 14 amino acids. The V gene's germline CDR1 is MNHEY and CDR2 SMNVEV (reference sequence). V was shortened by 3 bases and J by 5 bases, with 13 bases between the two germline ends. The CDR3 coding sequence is TGTGCCAGCAGTTTGACATGGGGGCCTGAGACCCAGTACTTC. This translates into CASSLTWGPETQYF.

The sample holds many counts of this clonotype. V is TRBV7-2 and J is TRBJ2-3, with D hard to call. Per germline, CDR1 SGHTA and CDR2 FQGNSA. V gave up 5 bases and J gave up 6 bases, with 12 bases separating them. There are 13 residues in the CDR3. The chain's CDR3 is CASSNGPSDTQYF. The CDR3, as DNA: TGTGCCAGCAGCAACGGACCCTCCGATACGCAGTATTTT. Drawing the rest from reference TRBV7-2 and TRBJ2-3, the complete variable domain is GAGVSQSPSNKVTEKGKDVELRCDPISGHTALYWYRQSLGQGLEFLIYFQGNSAPDKSGLPSDRFSAERTGGSVSTLTIQRTQQEDSAVYLCASSNGPSDTQYFGPGTRLTVL.

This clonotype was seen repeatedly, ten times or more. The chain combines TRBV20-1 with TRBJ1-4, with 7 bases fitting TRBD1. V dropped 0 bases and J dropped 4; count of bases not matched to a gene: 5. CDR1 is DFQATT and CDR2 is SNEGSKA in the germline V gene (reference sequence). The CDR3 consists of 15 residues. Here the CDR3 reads CSARDLGDSNEKLFF. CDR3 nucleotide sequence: TGCAGTGCTAGAGATTTGGGGGACAGTAATGAAAAACTGTTTTTT.

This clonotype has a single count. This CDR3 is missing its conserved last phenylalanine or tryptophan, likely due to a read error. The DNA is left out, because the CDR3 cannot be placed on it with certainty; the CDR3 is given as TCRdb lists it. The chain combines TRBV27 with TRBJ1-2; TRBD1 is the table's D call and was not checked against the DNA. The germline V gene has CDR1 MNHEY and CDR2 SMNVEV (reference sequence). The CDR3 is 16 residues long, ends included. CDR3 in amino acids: CASSYRGTGLVAAPTY.

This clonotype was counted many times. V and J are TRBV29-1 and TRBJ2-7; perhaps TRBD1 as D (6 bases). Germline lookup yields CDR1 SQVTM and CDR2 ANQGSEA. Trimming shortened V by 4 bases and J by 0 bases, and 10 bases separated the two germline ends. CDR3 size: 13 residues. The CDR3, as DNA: TGCAGCGTTGCATGGACAGTCTCCTACGAGCAGTACTTC. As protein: CSVAWTVSYEQYF.

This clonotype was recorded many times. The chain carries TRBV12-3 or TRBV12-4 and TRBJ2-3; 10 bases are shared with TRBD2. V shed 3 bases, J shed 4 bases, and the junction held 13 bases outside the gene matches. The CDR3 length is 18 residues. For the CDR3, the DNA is TGTGCCAGCAGTTTGAGCGGGAGGGGCCTCTTGCCCCCAGATACGCAGTATTTT. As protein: CASSLSGRGLLPPDTQYF.

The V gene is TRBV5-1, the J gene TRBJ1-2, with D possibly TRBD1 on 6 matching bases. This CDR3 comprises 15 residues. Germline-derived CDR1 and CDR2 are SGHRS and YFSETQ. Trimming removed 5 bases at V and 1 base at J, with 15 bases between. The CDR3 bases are TGCGCCAGCAGTCCTCCGGGACAACATAACTATGGCTACACCTTC. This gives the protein CASSPPGQHNYGYTF.